Below are 12 T cell receptor beta chains sequenced from a single sample in a study of blood T cell repertoires in COVID-19. The assay was immunoSEQ multiplex PCR, and TCRdb's table has in-frame clones only and misses some. The table shows approximately 230,000 clones, with roughly 79% occurring only once. Sequencing used PBMCs or T cells enriched from blood (not recorded which). The receptors were sampled from a middle-aged man who had recovered from COVID-19.

The V gene is TRBV6-6, the J gene TRBJ1-2; tentatively, D is TRBD1 (5 bases). The V gene lost 0 bases and the J gene lost 10 bases, with 15 bases spanning the gap. Germline V gene lookup returns CDR1 MNHNY and CDR2 SVGAGI (reference sequence). The CDR3 runs to 14 residues. The DNA for the CDR3 is TGTGCCAGCAGTTACTCCGCGGGGCGAATAGTCTACACCTTC. Translation: CASSYSAGRIVYTF.

This rearrangement joins TRBV18 to TRBJ2-7; 7 positions agree with TRBD1. CDR1 is KGHSH and CDR2 is LQKENI in the germline V gene. CDR3 length: 16 residues. V was pared by 3 bases and J by 2 bases, with 10 bases of the junction left unmatched. CDR3 nucleotides: TGTGCCAGCTCACCTAAGGGGTTGCAGGGGGCCTACGAGCAGTACTTC. Translated: CASSPKGLQGAYEQYF.

V usage is TRBV7-8 and J usage is TRBJ2-1; TRBD2 agrees at 14 bases. With 5 bases clipped from V and 6 bases from J, the junction kept 9 bases outside the gene matches. Germline CDR1 reads SGHVS; CDR2 reads FQNEAQ. There are 17 residues in the CDR3. The CDR3 DNA sequence: TGTGCCAGCAGCCTGAAAACCGGGACTAGCGGGAGCAATGAGCAGTTCTTC. This sequence encodes CASSLKTGTSGSNEQFF.

The chain couples TRBV7-8 to TRBJ1-4; D is unresolved. The ends were cut back, 5 bases at V and 4 bases at J, with 14 bases in the middle. Germline V gene data show CDR1 as SGHVS and CDR2 as FQNEAQ. The CDR3 is 15 residues long. Here the CDR3 reads CASSIEAMDNEKLFF. CDR3 nucleotide sequence: TGTGCCAGCAGCATCGAAGCGATGGATAATGAAAAACTGTTTTTT. The whole variable domain, filled in from reference TRBV7-8 and TRBJ1-4, reads GAGVSQSPRYKVAKRGQDVALRCDPISGHVSLFWYQQALGQGPEFLTYFQNEAQLDKSGLPSDRFFAERPEGSVSTLKIQRTQQEDSAVYLCASSIEAMDNEKLFFGSGTQLSVL.

The rearrangement uses TRBV19 and TRBJ1-1, with 9 bases identical to TRBD1. The CDR3 has 15 residues. The V gene's germline CDR1 is LNHDA and CDR2 SQIVND (reference sequence). After removal of 3 bases from V and 5 bases from J, the junction contained 7 bases not matched to a gene. CDR3 sequence: CASSILGQGKTEAFF. CDR3 DNA: TGTGCCAGTAGTATCCTCGGACAGGGGAAAACTGAAGCTTTCTTT. Together with reference TRBV19 and TRBJ1-1, the CDR3 gives the full variable domain: DGGITQSPKYLFRKEGQNVTLSCEQNLNHDAMYWYRQDPGQGLRLIYYSQIVNDFQKGDIAEGYSVSREKKESFPLTVTSAQKNPTAFYLCASSILGQGKTEAFFGQGTRLTVV.

J is TRBJ2-7 and V is TRBV29-1; maybe TRBD2 (5 bases). The V and J ends lost 7 bases and 1 base respectively, with 17 bases between them. This CDR3 is built from 14 residues. Germline V CDR1 and CDR2: SQVTM, ANQGSEA. The CDR3 loop is CSELPTCGSYEQYF. CDR3 sequence (DNA): TGCAGCGAGCTCCCCACGTGCGGGTCCTACGAGCAGTACTTC.

V usage is TRBV6-4 and J usage is TRBJ1-2; possibly TRBD1 for D (6 bases). Germline CDR1 and CDR2: MRHNA and SNTAGT. The V and J ends lost 4 bases and 6 bases respectively, with 18 bases between them. The CDR3 contains 15 residues. CDR3 nucleotides: TGTGCCAGCAGTGCCCCGGGACACGTTCTTCATGGCTACACCTTC. This gives the protein CASSAPGHVLHGYTF.

The rearrangement links TRBV9 to TRBJ2-1; the match to TRBD2 covers 7 bases. CDR3 length: 15 amino acids. V shed 4 bases, J shed 9 bases, and the junction held 13 bases outside the gene matches. In germline, CDR1 is SGDLS, CDR2 YYNGEE. DNA of the CDR3: TGTGCCAGCAGCCCTTTTTTGGCGGGAGACAGTGAGCAGTTCTTC. It translates to CASSPFLAGDSEQFF.

The chain carries TRBV18 and TRBJ1-5; D ambiguous. This CDR3 contains 13 residues. The germline CDR1 and CDR2 sequences are KGHSH and LQKENI. Deletions cut 6 bases from V and 4 bases from J, with 10 bases between. The CDR3 spells CASSSQTNQPQHF. CDR3 nucleotides: TGTGCCAGCTCGTCCCAAACTAATCAGCCCCAGCATTTT.

V gene TRBV28 combines with J gene TRBJ1-6; D uncertain. CDR1 is MDHEN and CDR2 is SYDVKM in the germline V gene. V gave up 6 bases and J gave up 9 bases, with 9 bases separating them. The CDR3 length is 12 residues. CDR3 bases: TGTGCCAGCAGGGAGGGAGGTTCACCCCTCCACTTT. This encodes CASREGGSPLHF.

This clone has more than one count but fewer than ten. Other nucleotide sequences from this sample produce the same CDR3. The chain combines TRBV6-5 with TRBJ1-6, with D possibly TRBD1 on 5 matching bases. Germline-derived CDR1 and CDR2 are MNHEY and SVGAGI. The CDR3 totals 14 residues. The V gene lost 6 bases and the J gene lost 4 bases, with 10 bases spanning the gap. The chain's CDR3 is CASSSTVYNSPLHF. The CDR3, as DNA: TGTGCCAGCAGCTCGACAGTTTATAATTCACCCCTCCACTTT.

This clone occurred once. The CDR3 spells CASSLGPTARLGNEQYF. CDR3 sequence (DNA): TGCGCCAGCAGCTTGGGCCCGACGGCCCGACTTGGAAACGAGCAGTACTTC. This chain connects TRBV5-1 to TRBJ2-7; D not resolved. The CDR3 has 17 residues. Trimming left V 0 bases short and J 5 bases short, with 21 bases between. Germline CDR1 is SGHRS and CDR2 is YFSETQ.